The rows below give T cell receptor beta chains drawn from one sample of a study of T cell responses to AZD1222 COVID-19 vaccine. Produced via immunoSEQ multiplex PCR; TCRdb's table is partial and in-frame only. The data show 150,000 to 200,000 clones, about 90% seen once. Material: peripheral blood, obtained 28 days after the second AZD1222 dose. Every receptor here comes from an adult who received the AZD1222 COVID-19 vaccine. Both conserved end residues are trimmed from each CDR3. Fields, in order: V gene, J gene, D gene, CDR3 protein. D genes are given only for firm matches.

>TRBV30|TRBJ1-2|-
ASFMTLDYGYT
>TRBV6-1|TRBJ2-7|-
ASSESVGPLGEQY
>TRBV11-2|TRBJ2-1|-
ASSLIRRTVSYNEQF
>TRBV30|TRBJ2-7|-
AWRPSDGSYEQY
>TRBV10-1|TRBJ2-3|TRBD2
ASSTTSGGPHTQY
>TRBV14|TRBJ1-6|-
ASSQWAGTPLH
>TRBV12-3/TRBV12-4|TRBJ2-1|-
ASTLKLGGEQF
>TRBV7-9|TRBJ2-5|-
ASSSGVRSTETQY
>TRBV27|TRBJ2-3|TRBD2
ASSFRSNSGSTDTQY
>TRBV5-1|TRBJ1-5|-
ASSLVEGEQPQH
>TRBV4-1|TRBJ1-2|-
ASKQNEGYT
>TRBV13|TRBJ1-1|-
ASSSHEGEAF
>TRBV27|TRBJ2-3|TRBD2
ASSSSLAGGPSTDTQY
>TRBV3-1/TRBV3-2|TRBJ1-2|-
ASSQGGWYGYT
>TRBV6-4|TRBJ2-7|TRBD1
ASSDSGDRAYYEQY
>TRBV4-1|TRBJ2-5|TRBD1
ASSPQTGVGETQY
>TRBV14|TRBJ1-2|-
ASSQVQGSNYGYT
>TRBV27|TRBJ2-7|-
ASSEIGIYEQY
>TRBV2|TRBJ1-1|-
ASPGRGPIMNTEAF
>TRBV18|TRBJ1-1|-
ASSPPGKRTEAF
>TRBV18|TRBJ1-1|-
ASSPGTRAVRAEAF
>TRBV11-2|TRBJ1-2|-
ASSLDRVQGANYGYT
>TRBV4-1|TRBJ2-7|TRBD1
ASSLQTGEVGEQY
>TRBV6-5|TRBJ1-2|-
ASNHKGSPLGYT
>TRBV5-5|TRBJ1-3|TRBD1
ASSSTGGFSGNTIY
>TRBV29-1|TRBJ1-1|TRBD1
SVATGGSEAF
>TRBV6-4|TRBJ2-1|TRBD2
ASSDSGTSGYNEQF
>TRBV6-5|TRBJ1-3|-
ASSSNSGNTIY
>TRBV5-8|TRBJ1-6|-
ASSLGYMGSPLH
>TRBV5-1|TRBJ2-3|TRBD1
ASRGQGGWTDTQY
>TRBV18|TRBJ2-3|TRBD1
ASSPGQGGDTQY
>TRBV19|TRBJ2-2|-
ASSTDGAGTGELF
>TRBV18|TRBJ2-3|-
ASSPAWGAVGDTQY
>TRBV5-1|TRBJ1-2|-
ASSLAAVGRGAEGYT
>TRBV5-4|TRBJ2-5|TRBD2
ASSLTGELAEETQY
>TRBV5-8|TRBJ2-5|-
ASSFTSGGKQETQY
>TRBV6-5|TRBJ2-3|-
ASSYRYSTDTQY
>TRBV11-2|TRBJ1-3|-
ASSLLNGNTIY
>TRBV7-8|TRBJ1-5|TRBD1
ASSRQGGNQPQH
>TRBV6-6|TRBJ1-2|-
ASSQGLTGNYGYT
>TRBV28|TRBJ2-2|-
ASGELF
>TRBV20-1|TRBJ2-1|-
SAWNNEQF
>TRBV28|TRBJ1-2|-
ASSLAGAYGYT
>TRBV11-3|TRBJ2-3|-
ASSLGGGDPDTQY
>TRBV12-3/TRBV12-4|TRBJ1-1|-
ASSFGGATEAF
>TRBV7-2|TRBJ1-2|TRBD1
ASSLRQGGGYT
>TRBV7-9|TRBJ1-4|-
ASSLFPTNEKLF
>TRBV10-3|TRBJ1-6|-
AISEFIARDLNNSPLH
>TRBV30|TRBJ2-1|TRBD2
AWSVQRGHEQF
>TRBV7-9|TRBJ1-2|-
ASSLDGRLGGYT
>TRBV6-5|TRBJ1-2|-
ASSSRDTRMFYGYT
>TRBV6-6|TRBJ2-5|-
ASSYLTSGETQY
>TRBV7-8|TRBJ1-3|TRBD1
ASSLEPGGTGNTIY
>TRBV11-2|TRBJ2-1|TRBD1
AVTGVGNEQF
>TRBV6-2/TRBV6-3|TRBJ1-2|-
ASSYSDVKSSAYGYT
>TRBV6-6|TRBJ1-2|-
ASSRSPGNYGYT
>TRBV19|TRBJ2-1|-
ATRDGNEQF